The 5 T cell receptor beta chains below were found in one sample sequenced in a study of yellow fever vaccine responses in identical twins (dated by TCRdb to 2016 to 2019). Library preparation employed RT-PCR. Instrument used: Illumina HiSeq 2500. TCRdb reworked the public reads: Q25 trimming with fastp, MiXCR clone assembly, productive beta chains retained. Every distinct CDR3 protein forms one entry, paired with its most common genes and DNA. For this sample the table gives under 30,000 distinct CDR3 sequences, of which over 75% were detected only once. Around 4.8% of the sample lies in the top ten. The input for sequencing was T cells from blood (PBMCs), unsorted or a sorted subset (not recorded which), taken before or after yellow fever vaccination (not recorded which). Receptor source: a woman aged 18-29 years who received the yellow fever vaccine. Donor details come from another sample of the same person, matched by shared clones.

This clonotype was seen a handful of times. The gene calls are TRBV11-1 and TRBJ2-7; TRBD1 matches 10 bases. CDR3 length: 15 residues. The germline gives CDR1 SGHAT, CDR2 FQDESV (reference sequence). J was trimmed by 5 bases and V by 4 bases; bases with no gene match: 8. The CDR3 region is CASSWPGQGIDEQYF. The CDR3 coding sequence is TGTGCCAGCAGCTGGCCGGGACAGGGGATCGACGAGCAGTACTTC.

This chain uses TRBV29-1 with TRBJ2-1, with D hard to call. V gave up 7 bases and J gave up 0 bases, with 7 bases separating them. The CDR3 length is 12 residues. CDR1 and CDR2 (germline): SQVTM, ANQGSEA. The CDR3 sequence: CSGDSSYNEQFF. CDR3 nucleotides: TGCAGCGGTGATAGCTCCTACAATGAGCAGTTCTTC.

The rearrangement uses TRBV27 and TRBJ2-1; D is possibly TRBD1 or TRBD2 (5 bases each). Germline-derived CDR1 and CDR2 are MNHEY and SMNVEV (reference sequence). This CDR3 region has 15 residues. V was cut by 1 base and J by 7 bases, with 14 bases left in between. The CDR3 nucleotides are TGTGCCAGCAGTTTATTGGGGGACGGTTCGAATGAGCAGTTCTTC. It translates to CASSLLGDGSNEQFF.

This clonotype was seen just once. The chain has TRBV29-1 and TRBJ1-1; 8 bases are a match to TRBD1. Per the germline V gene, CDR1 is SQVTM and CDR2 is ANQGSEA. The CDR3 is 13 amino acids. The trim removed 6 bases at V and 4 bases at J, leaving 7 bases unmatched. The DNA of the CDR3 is TGCAGCGTGCAGGGGGCTTGGGGCACTGAAGCTTTCTTT. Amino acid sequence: CSVQGAWGTEAFF. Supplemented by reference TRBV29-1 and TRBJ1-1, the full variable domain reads SAVISQKPSRDICQRGTSLTIQCQVDSQVTMMFWYRQQPGQSLTLIATANQGSEATYESGFVIDKFPISRPNLTFSTLTVSNMSPEDSSIYLCSVQGAWGTEAFFGQGTRLTVV.

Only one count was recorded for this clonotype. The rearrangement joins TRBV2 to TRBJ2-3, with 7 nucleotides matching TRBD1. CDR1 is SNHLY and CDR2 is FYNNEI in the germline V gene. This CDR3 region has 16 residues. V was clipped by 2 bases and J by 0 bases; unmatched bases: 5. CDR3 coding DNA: TGTGCCAGCAGTGAACGGGACAGTCGGAGCACAGATACGCAGTATTTT. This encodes CASSERDSRSTDTQYF.